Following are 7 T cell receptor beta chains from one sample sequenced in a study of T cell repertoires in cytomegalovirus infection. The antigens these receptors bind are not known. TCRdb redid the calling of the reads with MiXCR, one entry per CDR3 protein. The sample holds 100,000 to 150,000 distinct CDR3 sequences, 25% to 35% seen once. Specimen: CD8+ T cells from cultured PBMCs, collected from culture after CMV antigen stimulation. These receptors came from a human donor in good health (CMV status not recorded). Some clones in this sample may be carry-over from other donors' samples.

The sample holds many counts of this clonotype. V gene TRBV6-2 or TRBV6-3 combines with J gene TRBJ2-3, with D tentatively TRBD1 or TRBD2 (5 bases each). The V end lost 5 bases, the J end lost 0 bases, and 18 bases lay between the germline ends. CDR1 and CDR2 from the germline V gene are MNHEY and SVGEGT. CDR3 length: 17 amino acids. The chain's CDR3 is CASSPRLGGSSTDTQYF. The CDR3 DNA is TGTGCCAGCAGTCCACGGCTTGGGGGTTCTAGCACAGATACGCAGTATTTT.

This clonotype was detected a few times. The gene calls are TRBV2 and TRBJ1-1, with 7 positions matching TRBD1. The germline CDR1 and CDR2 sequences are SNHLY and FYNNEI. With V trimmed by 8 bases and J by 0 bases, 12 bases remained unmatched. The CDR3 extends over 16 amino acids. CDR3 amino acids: CASPGQALGMNTEAFF. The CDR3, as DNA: TGTGCCAGCCCCGGACAGGCCCTAGGCATGAACACTGAAGCTTTCTTT.

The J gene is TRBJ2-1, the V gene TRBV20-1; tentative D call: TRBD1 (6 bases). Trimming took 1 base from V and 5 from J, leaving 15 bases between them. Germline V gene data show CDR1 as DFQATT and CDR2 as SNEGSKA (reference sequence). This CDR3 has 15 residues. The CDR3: CSARGAQGVHNEQFF. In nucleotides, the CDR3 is TGCAGTGCTAGAGGGGCACAGGGAGTCCACAATGAGCAGTTCTTC.

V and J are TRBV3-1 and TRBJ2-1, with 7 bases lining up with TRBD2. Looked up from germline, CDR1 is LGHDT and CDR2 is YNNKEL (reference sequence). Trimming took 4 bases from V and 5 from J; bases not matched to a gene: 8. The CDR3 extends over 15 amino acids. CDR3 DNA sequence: TGTGCCAGCAGCCTTCAGCGGGGAGCGGACAATGAGCAGTTCTTC. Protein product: CASSLQRGADNEQFF.

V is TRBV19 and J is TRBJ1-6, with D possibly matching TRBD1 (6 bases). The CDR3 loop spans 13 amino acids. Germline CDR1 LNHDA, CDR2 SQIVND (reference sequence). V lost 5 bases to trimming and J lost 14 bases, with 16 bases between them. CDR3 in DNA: TGTGCCAGTAGTGGACAGCCCTATGATACCCTCCACTTT. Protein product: CASSGQPYDTLHF.

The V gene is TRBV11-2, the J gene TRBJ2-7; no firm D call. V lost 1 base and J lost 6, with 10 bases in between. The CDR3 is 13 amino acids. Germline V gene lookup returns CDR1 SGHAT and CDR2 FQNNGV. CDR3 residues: CASSLGPSGEQYF. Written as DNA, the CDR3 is TGTGCCAGCAGCTTAGGGCCCTCAGGCGAGCAGTACTTC.

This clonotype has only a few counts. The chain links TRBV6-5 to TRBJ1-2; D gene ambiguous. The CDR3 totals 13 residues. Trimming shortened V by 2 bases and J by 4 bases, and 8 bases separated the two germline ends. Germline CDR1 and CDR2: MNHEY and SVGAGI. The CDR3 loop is CASSYPGSYGYTF. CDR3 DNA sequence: TGTGCCAGCAGTTACCCCGGATCCTATGGCTACACCTTC.